This TCR beta chain was identified in a study of cytomegalovirus exposure and HLA in healthy donors. Broader study findings: In the 100 to 150 validation repertoires, around 95% of cluster scores exceeded 0, per a later analysis. The CMV antigen specificity of a few CMV-associated chains was confirmed through in vitro analysis. The classifier reportedly diagnosed cytomegalovirus status with high sensitivity and specificity.

A remark on this clone: The antigen remains unidentified.

The germline V gene has CDR1 LNHDA and CDR2 SQIVND (reference sequence). The length of the CDR3 is 18 residues. V lost 5 bases, J lost 0 bases, and 13 bases stayed unmatched. The donors were part of the validation cohort, which consisted of roughly 120 subjects and was separate from the first cohort of 666 subjects. Clones were read by immunoSEQ multiplex PCR, and TCRdb kept only the in-frame ones, dropping some. The sample lists some 140,000 clones; about 86% were seen once. This TCR was recovered from a human donor in good health. V gene TRBV19 combines with J gene TRBJ2-1, with 7 bases matching TRBD2. Sequenced material: PBMCs. The CDR3 DNA follows: TGTGCCAGTAGTTGGCATCGTAAGCGGGGAAGCTCCTACAATGAGCAGTTCTTC. This codes for CASSWHRKRGSSYNEQFF.